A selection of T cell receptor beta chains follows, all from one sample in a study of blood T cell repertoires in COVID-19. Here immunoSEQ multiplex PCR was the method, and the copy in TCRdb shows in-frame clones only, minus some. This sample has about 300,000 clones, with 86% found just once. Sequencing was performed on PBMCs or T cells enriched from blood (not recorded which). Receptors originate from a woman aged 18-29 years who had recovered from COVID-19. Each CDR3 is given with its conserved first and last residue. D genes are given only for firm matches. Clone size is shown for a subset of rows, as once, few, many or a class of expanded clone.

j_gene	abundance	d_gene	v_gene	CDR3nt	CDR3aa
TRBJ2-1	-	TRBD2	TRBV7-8	TGTGCCAGCAGCTTAGTTCGAGCGGGAAGGCGATACGAGCAGTTCTTC	CASSLVRAGRRYEQFF
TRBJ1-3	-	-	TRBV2	TGTGCCAGCAGAGCCGACTCTGGAAACACCATATATTTT	CASRADSGNTIYF
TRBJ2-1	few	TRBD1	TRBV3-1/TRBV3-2	TGTGCCAGCAGCCAACTATCTACAGGGGGCATTTACAATGAGCAGTTCTTC	CASSQLSTGGIYNEQFF
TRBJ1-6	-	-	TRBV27	TGTGCCAGCAGTTTAGCGGGGCCGGGCTCACCCCTCCACTTT	CASSLAGPGSPLHF
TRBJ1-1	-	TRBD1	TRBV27	TGTGCCAGCAGGACAGGGGTGGGCACTGAAGCTTTCTTT	CASRTGVGTEAFF
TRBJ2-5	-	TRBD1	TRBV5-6	TGTGCCAGCAGCTTGGCCCAGGGACAGGGGTTGGAGACCCAGTACTTC	CASSLAQGQGLETQYF
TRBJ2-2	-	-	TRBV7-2	TGTGCCAGCAGCCCGACAGTCACCGGGGAGCTGTTTTTT	CASSPTVTGELFF
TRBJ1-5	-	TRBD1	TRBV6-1	TGTGCCAGCAGTGAGTACAGGGGGTTACAGCCCCAGCATTTT	CASSEYRGLQPQHF
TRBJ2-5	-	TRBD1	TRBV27	TGTGCCAGCAGTTTATCGGGACAGGGAAGGGAGACCCAGTACTTC	CASSLSGQGRETQYF
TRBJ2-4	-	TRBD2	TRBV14	TGTGCCAGCAGCATAGCGGGGGGAGGCAAAAACATTCAGTACTTC	CASSIAGGGKNIQYF
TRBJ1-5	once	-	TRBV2	TGTGCCAGCAAAGGGGAAAGCAATCAGCCCCAGCATTTT	CASKGESNQPQHF
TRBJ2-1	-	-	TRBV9	TGTGCCAGCAGCGTACTAGAAAATGAGCAGTTCTTC	CASSVLENEQFF
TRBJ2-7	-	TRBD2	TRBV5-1	TGCGCCAGCAGCTTGGGTTCCCGGGAGGAGAACGAGCAGTACTTC	CASSLGSREENEQYF
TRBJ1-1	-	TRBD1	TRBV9	TGTGCCAGCAGCCGGACAGGGGATCAAACTGAAGCTTTCTTT	CASSRTGDQTEAFF
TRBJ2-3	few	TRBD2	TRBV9	TGTGCCAGCACGGCTAGCGGTTTCACAGATACGCAGTATTTT	CASTASGFTDTQYF
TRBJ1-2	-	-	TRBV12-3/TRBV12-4	TGTGCCAGCAGTTTTCAGGGGAACTATGGCTACACCTTC	CASSFQGNYGYTF
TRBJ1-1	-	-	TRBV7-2	TGTGCCAGCACCCGACAGTTTAACACTGAAGCTTTCTTT	CASTRQFNTEAFF
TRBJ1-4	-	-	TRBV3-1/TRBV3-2	TGTGCCAGCAGCCAAGCTAAGAGGACGGCGGGGGCTGAAAAACTGTTTTTT	CASSQAKRTAGAEKLFF
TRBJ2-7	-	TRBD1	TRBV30	TGTGCCTGCCGGGACAGGGGATCCGAGCAGTACTTC	CACRDRGSEQYF
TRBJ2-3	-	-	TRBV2	TGTGCCAGCAGCGGGGGTCAGTCTAGCACAGATACGCAGTATTTT	CASSGGQSSTDTQYF
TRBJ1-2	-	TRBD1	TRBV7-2	TGTGCCAGCAGCTTACTTCGAACAGGGGGCGCGAGAGGCTACACCTTC	CASSLLRTGGARGYTF
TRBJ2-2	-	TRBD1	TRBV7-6	TGTGCCAGCAGCCCCGGGACAGGGGCCCACGGGGAGCTGTTTTTT	CASSPGTGAHGELFF
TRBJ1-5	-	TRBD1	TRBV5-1	TGCGCCAGCAGCTTGGGGGACAGCAACAATCAGCCCCAGCATTTT	CASSLGDSNNQPQHF
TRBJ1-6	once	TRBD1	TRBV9	TGTGCCAGCAGCGTGGGACAGGGGTTGAATTCACCCCTCCACTTT	CASSVGQGLNSPLHF
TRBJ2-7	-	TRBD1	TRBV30	TGTGCCTGGAGCGAACAGGGGGACGACGAGCAGTACTTC	CAWSEQGDDEQYF
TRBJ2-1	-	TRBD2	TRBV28	TGTGCCAGCAGTTCACTAGCGGGAGACAATGAGCAGTTCTTC	CASSSLAGDNEQFF
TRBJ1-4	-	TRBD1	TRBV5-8	TGTGCCAGCAGTACCCGGGACAGTAATGAAAAACTGTTTTTT	CASSTRDSNEKLFF